The TCR beta chain described here comes from a study of blood T cell repertoires in COVID-19. Study as a whole: T cells, B-cell-depleted T cells, or PBMCs provided the cDNA or gDNA that served as material.

This clone was counted only a few times. Germline V gene sequence: CDR1 LNHDA, CDR2 SQIVND (reference sequence). The CDR3 contains 16 residues. V was trimmed by 1 base and J by 2 bases, leaving 12 bases between them. Per the authors' pipeline: For nucleated cells, counts were estimated from reference gene primer amplification. TCRdb's copy holds only in-frame clones and misses some; the assay was immunoSEQ multiplex PCR. The V and J calls and the clone size are those of that table, but D and trimming were determined from the DNA. The sample lists over 55,000 clones; about nine tenths were seen once. The sample comprised peripheral blood. This clonotype originated in a man between 50 and 59 years old with active COVID-19. The J gene is TRBJ1-5, the V gene TRBV19; the D is unclear. CDR3 bases: TGTGCCAGTAGTATAGGGCGGTCGAGGGGCAATCAGCCCCAGCATTTT. Translating it yields CASSIGRSRGNQPQHF.